Listed here are 19 T cell receptor beta chains from one sample, sequenced in a study of blood T cell repertoires in COVID-19. Using immunoSEQ multiplex PCR, the repertoire was profiled, and TCRdb retains in-frame clones only, with some absent. Of a few hundred thousand clones in the sample, 65% to 85% were seen once. The sample taken for sequencing was peripheral blood. Every receptor here comes from a human donor in a cohort sampled during active COVID-19.

The V call is TRBV28, the J call TRBJ1-3; tentatively, D is TRBD1 (6 bases). CDR3 length: 15 amino acids. Deletions cut 7 bases from V and 2 bases from J, with 15 bases between. CDR1 and CDR2 (germline): MDHEN, SYDVKM. The CDR3 loop reads CASTTGGTTGNTIYF. The CDR3 nucleotides are TGTGCCAGCACGACAGGTGGGACTACTGGAAACACCATATATTTT.

The sample holds a few counts of this clone. The chain uses TRBV7-2 and TRBJ2-2, with D maybe TRBD1 (5 bases). Trimming shortened V by 0 bases and J by 3 bases, and 11 bases separated the two germline ends. CDR1 is SGHTA, CDR2 FQGNSA, per germline. CDR3 size: 16 residues. The CDR3 nucleotides are TGTGCCAGCAGCTTAGCTCCAGGGTGGGACACCGGGGAGCTGTTTTTT. This gives the protein CASSLAPGWDTGELFF.

The chain is built from TRBV19 and TRBJ1-6; maybe TRBD1 (5 bases). The germline V gene has CDR1 LNHDA and CDR2 SQIVND (reference sequence). V lost 11 bases and J 6 bases, leaving 17 bases between the germline ends. This CDR3 contains 14 residues. The CDR3 is CAAQRGPVNSPLHF. DNA for the CDR3: TGTGCCGCGCAAAGGGGTCCGGTTAATTCACCCCTCCACTTT.

The CDR3 DNA sequence: TGTGCCAGCAGAACTCCGATCGGGACAGCTAACTATGGCTACACCTTC. This encodes CASRTPIGTANYGYTF. The chain carries TRBV28 and TRBJ1-2; 7 bases map to TRBD1. This CDR3 region has 16 residues. The germline CDR1 and CDR2 sequences are MDHEN and SYDVKM. Trimming at V came to 6 bases and at J to 0 bases, leaving 10 bases not matched to a gene.

V and J are TRBV27 and TRBJ2-7; possibly TRBD1 for D (5 bases). This CDR3 contains 16 residues. Trimming stripped 1 base from V and 4 bases from J, with 17 bases between. CDR1 MNHEY and CDR2 SMNVEV come from the germline V gene (reference sequence). In DNA form, the CDR3 reads TGTGCCAGCAGTTTATTAGGGCAGGGATTAGGGTACGAGCAGTACTTC. Translating gives CASSLLGQGLGYEQYF.

This rearrangement joins TRBV5-1 to TRBJ2-7; 8 bases are a match to TRBD2. With 0 bases clipped from V and 4 bases from J, the junction kept 6 bases outside the gene matches. Per germline, CDR1 SGHRS and CDR2 YFSETQ. The CDR3 is 15 residues long. The CDR3 is CASSLVVAGLYEQYF. The DNA for the CDR3 is TGCGCCAGCAGCTTGGTAGTAGCGGGACTGTACGAGCAGTACTTC.

The chain joins TRBV6-5 to TRBJ1-1; D remains unclear. The V gene's germline CDR1 is MNHEY and CDR2 SVGAGI. The CDR3 consists of 13 residues. Deletions cut 2 bases from V and 3 bases from J, with 7 bases between. The CDR3 DNA sequence: TGTGCCAGCAGTTACGGAGGGTACACTGAAGCTTTCTTT. This translates into CASSYGGYTEAFF.

This chain joins TRBV28 and TRBJ2-2; unclear D gene. This CDR3 spans 13 amino acids. Per germline, CDR1 MDHEN and CDR2 SYDVKM. Trimming removed 10 bases at V and 0 bases at J, with 9 bases between. Here the CDR3 DNA reads TGTGCCACAGGTCGGTCGAACACCGGGGAGCTGTTTTTT. Translated, it gives CATGRSNTGELFF.

DNA of the CDR3: TGCAGTGCCCCGCGGGGGCGGTTCTGTACCTTC. It encodes CSAPRGRFCTF. The chain uses TRBV20-1 and TRBJ1-2, with TRBD1 as a possible D gene (6 bases). Germline CDR1 DFQATT, CDR2 SNEGSKA (reference sequence). This CDR3 region has 11 residues. The V gene lost 6 bases and the J gene lost 14 bases, with 19 bases spanning the gap.

Notes on this clone: A much larger clone lies one base from this, so it may be a read error. The chain combines TRBV7-2 with TRBJ1-5, with TRBD1 identical over 10 bases. The junction had 1 base not matched to a gene; V was cut back by 1 base and J by 4 bases. This CDR3 has 15 residues. CDR1 is SGHTA and CDR2 is FQGNSA in the germline V gene. The CDR3 protein is CASSLGTGGNQPQHF. CDR3 nucleotides: TGTGCCAGCAGCTTAGGGACAGGGGGGAATCAGCCCCAGCATTTT.

This rearrangement joins TRBV7-2 to TRBJ1-6; 7 bases match TRBD1. This CDR3 is 13 amino acids long. Germline lookup yields CDR1 SGHTA and CDR2 FQGNSA. Trimming took 3 bases from V and 10 from J; bases not matched to a gene: 3. Here the CDR3 reads CASSFTGESPLHF. The CDR3 DNA reads TGTGCCAGCAGCTTCACAGGGGAGTCACCCCTCCACTTT.

V gene TRBV28 combines with J gene TRBJ2-1; perhaps TRBD1 as D (5 bases). In germline, CDR1 is MDHEN, CDR2 SYDVKM. The V end lost 4 bases, the J end lost 8 bases, and 6 bases lay between the germline ends. The CDR3 length is 11 residues. CDR3: CASSWGDEQFF. The CDR3 bases are TGTGCCAGCAGTTGGGGCGATGAGCAGTTCTTC.

The rearrangement uses TRBV7-9 and TRBJ2-3; 7 bases match TRBD2. Germline V gene lookup returns CDR1 SEHNR and CDR2 FQNEAQ (reference sequence). V dropped 5 bases and J dropped 8; count of bases not matched to a gene: 7. This CDR3 is built from 13 residues. The CDR3 spells CASSPAGRGTQYF. The CDR3 region has the DNA TGTGCCAGCAGCCCCGCGGGGAGGGGTACGCAGTATTTT.

The genes are TRBV28 and TRBJ2-3; maybe TRBD1 (5 bases). The germline V and J ends were trimmed by 6 bases and 6 bases, with 10 bases remaining between them. The CDR3 is made up of 12 amino acids. Germline V lookup: CDR1 MDHEN, CDR2 SYDVKM. CDR3 protein: CASRPGLDTQYF. The CDR3 DNA reads as TGTGCCAGCAGGCCAGGGTTGGATACGCAGTATTTT.

This clone was seen repeatedly, ten times or more. This chain uses TRBV5-1 with TRBJ2-3, with 7 positions matching TRBD1. The ends lost 4 bases at V and 3 bases at J; junction bases unmatched: 5. Germline CDR1 is SGHRS and CDR2 is YFSETQ. The CDR3 consists of 14 residues. For the CDR3, the DNA is TGCGCCAGCAGCCCCGGACAGGTTACAGATACGCAGTATTTT. It translates to CASSPGQVTDTQYF.

In nucleotides, the CDR3 is TGTGCCATCAGCCGGACAGGGGGAGGACGAAACACTGAAGCTTTCTTT. It yields the protein CAISRTGGGRNTEAFF. The rearrangement links TRBV10-3 to TRBJ1-1; 10 nucleotides line up with TRBD1. This CDR3 has 16 amino acids. V lost 6 bases, J lost 2 bases, and 9 bases stayed unmatched. In germline, CDR1 is ENHRY, CDR2 SYGVKD.

V is TRBV5-1 and J is TRBJ2-7; 9 bases map to TRBD1. Losses at the gene ends were 4 bases for V and 2 bases for J; bases not matched to a gene: 7. CDR1 is SGHRS and CDR2 is YFSETQ in the germline V gene. This CDR3 contains 15 residues. The CDR3 nucleotides read TGCGCCAGCAGCCAAGACAGGGGGTTTCCCTACGAGCAGTACTTC. It is translated as CASSQDRGFPYEQYF.

This rearrangement joins TRBV5-6 to TRBJ2-7; 13 bases map to TRBD2. This CDR3 has 17 residues. From germline, CDR1 is SGHDT and CDR2 YYEEEE. After removal of 2 bases from V and 1 base from J, the junction contained 6 bases not matched to a gene. This CDR3 reads CASSFPLAGGPSYEQYF. In DNA form, the CDR3 reads TGTGCCAGCAGCTTTCCACTAGCGGGAGGGCCTTCCTACGAGCAGTACTTC.

V is TRBV5-4 and J is TRBJ1-1; 7 bases line up with TRBD1. Germline CDR1 is SGHNT and CDR2 is YYREEE (reference sequence). The V gene end was trimmed by 4 bases and the J gene end by 2 bases; junction bases not matched to a gene: 8. This CDR3 spans 15 amino acids. CDR3 sequence (DNA): TGTGCCAGCAGCCCGTTTACAGGGGACAACACTGAAGCTTTCTTT. This sequence encodes CASSPFTGDNTEAFF.